The 9 T cell receptor beta chains given below trace back to one sample, sequenced in a study of CD8+CD57+ T cells in acquired aplastic anemia. Patients sequenced had flow cytometry evidence of CD8+CD57+ cell expansion. Genomic DNA served as template for TCR beta VDJ and CDR3 profiling. TCRdb passed the reads through MiXCR, listing each CDR3 protein once. The repertoire holds 260,000 or so distinct CDR3 sequences, around 45% seen once, with about 7.8% in the top ten. Sequenced sample: sorted CD4+, CD8+, or CD8+CD57+ T cells (not recorded which) from PBMCs. These receptors were collected from a human donor with aplastic anemia.

This chain links TRBV19 with TRBJ1-5, with D maybe TRBD1 (5 bases). Per germline, CDR1 LNHDA and CDR2 SQIVND (reference sequence). The CDR3 contains 13 residues. The ends were cut back, 8 bases at V and 0 bases at J, with 8 bases in the middle. This CDR3 reads CASRTLSNQPQHF. The CDR3 nucleotides are TGTGCCAGTCGGACACTTAGCAATCAGCCCCAGCATTTT. Combining the CDR3 with reference TRBV19 and TRBJ1-5 gives the whole variable domain DGGITQSPKYLFRKEGQNVTLSCEQNLNHDAMYWYRQDPGQGLRLIYYSQIVNDFQKGDIAEGYSVSREKKESFPLTVTSAQKNPTAFYLCASRTLSNQPQHFGDGTRLSIL.

This chain joins TRBV20-1 and TRBJ2-1; a possible D gene is TRBD2 (6 bases). CDR3 length: 12 amino acids. The germline V gene has CDR1 DFQATT and CDR2 SNEGSKA (reference sequence). Trimming shortened V by 2 bases and J by 6 bases, and 8 bases separated the two germline ends. CDR3 DNA: TGCAGTGCTAGAAAGGAGGGCAATGAGCAGTTCTTC. It is translated as CSARKEGNEQFF.

The J gene is TRBJ1-1, the V gene TRBV10-3; D might be TRBD1 (6 bases). CDR3 length: 15 amino acids. The V gene lost 6 bases and the J gene lost 0 bases, with 14 bases spanning the gap. Germline V CDR1 and CDR2: ENHRY, SYGVKD. The CDR3 is CAIRRAGDMNTEAFF. As DNA, the CDR3 is TGTGCCATCAGACGGGCAGGGGATATGAACACTGAAGCTTTCTTT.

This clonotype was seen many times. V usage is TRBV15 and J usage is TRBJ1-2; D is unclear. V was trimmed by 5 bases and J by 4 bases, leaving 14 bases between them. The CDR3 has 14 amino acids. The germline CDR1 and CDR2 sequences are LNHNV and YYDKDF (reference sequence). The CDR3 coding sequence is TGTGCCACCAGCGCCGAAACCGAGGGCTATGGCTACACCTTC. It translates to CATSAETEGYGYTF.

This clonotype was counted between two and nine times. The genes are TRBV20-1 and TRBJ2-7; D remains ambiguous. Germline V gene data show CDR1 as DFQATT and CDR2 as SNEGSKA (reference sequence). The CDR3 has 12 residues. Trimming removed 2 bases from V and 3 bases from J, with 8 bases in between. DNA for the CDR3: TGCAGTGCTAGAAACAGAATCTACGAGCAGTACGTC. The encoded protein is CSARNRIYEQYV.

This clonotype came up many times. The V gene is TRBV29-1, the J gene TRBJ2-7; D call uncertain. Germline CDR1 is SQVTM and CDR2 is ANQGSEA. The CDR3 has 11 residues. The ends were cut back, 3 bases at V and 4 bases at J, with 7 bases in the middle. CDR3 sequence reads: CSVEIKYEQYF. The CDR3 region has the DNA TGCAGCGTTGAGATCAAGTACGAGCAGTACTTC.

The CDR3 reads CASRNYEQYF. CDR3 nucleotide sequence: TGTGCCAGCAGGAACTACGAGCAGTACTTC. V is TRBV2 and J is TRBJ2-7; D remains ambiguous. Deletions cut 6 bases from V and 3 bases from J, with 3 bases between. The CDR3 consists of 10 residues. Per the germline V gene, CDR1 is SNHLY and CDR2 is FYNNEI.

This clonotype occurred many times. The gene calls are TRBV15 and TRBJ1-4; D is unclear. V lost 3 bases and J 8 bases, leaving 13 bases between the germline ends. Per the germline V gene, CDR1 is LNHNV and CDR2 is YYDKDF (reference sequence). This CDR3 spans 14 amino acids. In DNA, the CDR3 is TGTGCCACCAGCAGTCAGGAGGGTTGGGAAAAACTGTTTTTT. Translated, it gives CATSSQEGWEKLFF. Variable domain in full (rest from reference TRBV15 and TRBJ1-4): DAMVIQNPRYQVTQFGKPVTLSCSQTLNHNVMYWYQQKSSQAPKLLFHYYDKDFNNEADTPDNFQSRRPNTSFCFLDIRSPGLGDTAMYLCATSSQEGWEKLFFGSGTQLSVL.

The V gene is TRBV30, the J gene TRBJ1-1, with D perhaps matching TRBD1 (6 bases). There are 13 residues in the CDR3. CDR1 is GTSNPN, CDR2 SVGIG, per germline (reference sequence). Between the trimmed V and J ends, which lost 3 bases and 2 bases, there was a span of 10 bases. In DNA, the CDR3 is TGTGCCTGGAGATTAGGGGGTAACACTGAAGCTTTCTTT. It codes for CAWRLGGNTEAFF.